The entry that follows covers one T cell receptor beta chain sequence. Its specificity is not known. This record belongs to a study of T cells in tuberculosis. In the study overall: Blood was taken before or within 7 days of anti-tuberculosis therapy.

General study results and limits: Cases with active tuberculosis were adults, while controls were adolescents. Smaller distances to GMM-specific TCRs suggested their expansion in active tuberculosis. Smaller alpha distances in active tuberculosis partly reflected shorter CDR3-alpha lengths.

Some clones are missing from TCRdb's copy, which holds only in-frame ones; the method was immunoSEQ multiplex PCR. There are over 30,000 clones in the sample; over 85% occur only once, and 11% lies in the top ten. Regarding time point: new active TB diagnosis, blood taken before or within 7 days of starting treatment. This TCR came from an adult with tuberculosis. The source material was PBMCs, sampled at tuberculosis diagnosis.

The CDR3 spells CASSLDNSYTEAFF. In nucleotides, the CDR3 is TGTGCCAGCAGCTTGGATAATTCGTACACTGAAGCTTTCTTT. V is TRBV5-6 and J is TRBJ1-1; D is uncertain. Germline V gene lookup returns CDR1 SGHDT and CDR2 YYEEEE. Trimming cost V 0 bases and J 3 bases, with 9 bases left between them. This CDR3 is 14 amino acids long. The full variable domain, rest sourced from reference TRBV5-6 and TRBJ1-1, is DAGVTQSPTHLIKTRGQQVTLRCSPKSGHDTVSWYQQALGQGPQFIFQYYEEEERQRGNFPDRFSGHQFPNYSSELNVNALLLGDSALYLCASSLDNSYTEAFFGQGTRLTVV.